This T cell receptor (beta chain) was found in a study of T cells in Graves' hyperthyroidism and ophthalmopathy. This clonotype was seen only a few times. Patients between 18 and 65 years old had hyperthyroidism, newly diagnosed and lasting under 2 months. Pregnant or lactating patients were excluded, as were those with uncontrolled infection or other autoimmune disease. TCR beta CDR3 regions were amplified from RNA. TCR CDR3 underwent first-round RT-PCR with the HTBI primer set. TCRdb fed the multiplex PCR reads into MiXCR, producing one record per CDR3 protein. The sample gives about 360,000 distinct CDR3 sequences, 25% of which show up once; around 70% is in the top ten. This CDR3 is 12 amino acids long. Germline loops: CDR1 SGHNT, CDR2 YENEEA. V was clipped by 5 bases and J by 4 bases, with 8 bases between them.

Material: blood. V usage is TRBV11-3 and J usage is TRBJ2-5; D is unresolved. This receptor was taken from a man in his forties or fifties with Graves' hyperthyroidism. CDR3 DNA sequence: TGTGCCAGCAGCACCCCGGGAGAGACCCAGTACTTC. Translated: CASSTPGETQYF.